This TCR beta chain was profiled in a study of T-cell memory formation after mild COVID-19 (dated by TCRdb to the early 2020s). Study-level background: Most TCR sequence clusters were specific to one of the two donors. Longitudinal TCRalpha and TCRbeta repertoire sequencing tracked T-cell clones expanding and contracting after mild COVID-19 in a couple of donors. Two young, previously healthy adult volunteers, one female and one male, were included in the cohort.

What the work shows at the level of the full study, not this receptor alone: Some responding clones were detected in pre-infection memory, suggesting pre-existing cross-reactive memory T cells joined the SARS-CoV-2 response. From day 15 to 85, contracting clones showed balanced CD4/CD8 phenotypes, whereas a second wave of clones that expanded from day 15 to 37 leaned towards CD4+. Only two mild cases were covered by the study, and larger cohorts that include severe cases with pre-infection samples were considered necessary. Whether the second-wave clones peaking on day 37 were SARS-CoV-2 specific was not confirmed. Contracting CD4+ clones were found mainly in CM and EM memory subsets, while CD8+ clones were enriched in EMRA.

PBMCs were isolated by Ficoll-Paque density gradient centrifugation. This clonotype has a count of ten or more. Its specific antigen is unknown. The input lacks base qualities; no much larger clone sits a single base away. There are 14 amino acids in the CDR3, from cysteine to phenylalanine inclusive. This entry keeps only the CDR3 DNA: 42 bases, framed from base 1. The junction carries 14 bases between V and J, which are trimmed by 6 bases and 4 bases respectively. CDR1 and CDR2, looked up from the germline V gene (reference sequence), are MNHEY and SMNVEV. Sequenced on an Illumina NovaSeq 6000. TCRalpha and TCRbeta cDNA libraries were built by 5'RACE with constant-segment primers, adding sample barcodes and unique molecular identifiers. Trizol reagent was used to extract RNA from every sample. Amplification of the libraries took two PCR steps, and the second step added a second sample barcode plus Illumina TruSeq adapters. Libraries were sequenced on an Illumina NovaSeq with 2 x 150 bp paired-end reads. The original pipeline was this. With migec v1.2.7, reads were demultiplexed and then collapsed into UMI-guided consensus sequences. Using mixcr v2.1.11, UMI consensuses were aligned to TRA and TRB V and J templates and then assembled into clonotypes. Expanded or contracted clonotypes were those called significant by both edgeR and NoisET, with noise models trained on biological replicates. edgeR calls used a false discovery rate-adjusted p below 0.01 and a log2 fold-change threshold of 1. As an exploratory analysis of dynamics, PCA with hierarchical clustering was applied to max-normalized trajectories of the 1000 most abundant clonotypes. Each responding clone was given a CD4 or CD8 phenotype based on the CD4+ and CD8+ repertoires, which had been sequenced separately. TCRdb reran the public reads through fastp at Q25 and MiXCR, keeping productive beta chains. Every CDR3 protein is listed once, alongside the most common genes and DNA of its rows. Here the V and J calls rest on TCRdb's processing, not on the authors' analysis. The sample table records a few hundred thousand distinct CDR3 sequences; 14% of these occur just once. The ten most abundant clones make up roughly a fifth of the sample.

The receptor chain draws on TRBV27 and TRBJ2-3; TRBD1 is perhaps the D gene, given 6 matching bases. The clonotype comes from a man aged 18 to 35 who had mild COVID-19 (a few samples of this study predate the infection). The sample titles of this study are shuffled in the database, so cell type and time point are left out; the donor was told from shared clones. Specimen: PBMCs or a T cell subset sorted from them (not recorded which). CDR3 protein: CASSIGGGADTQYF. The DNA sequence is TGTGCCAGCAGCATTGGGGGCGGCGCAGATACGCAGTATTTT.